A single T cell receptor (beta chain) is shown here with its context. Templates that were synthetic TCR analogs were spiked into each PCR. Sequenced by immunoSEQ multiplex PCR; TCRdb stores in-frame clones only, minus some. The repertoire holds around 21,000 clones, with approximately 83% as singletons. Germline V gene data show CDR1 as MNHEY and CDR2 as SVGAGI. The V and J ends lost 2 bases and 12 bases respectively, with 10 bases between them. The CDR3 extends over 11 amino acids. The data stem from a study of PD-L1 blockade in urothelial cancer. Study overall: Timepoints chosen for blood analysis were 3 weeks (second dose) and 6 weeks after treatment start. Researchers found blood samples held a median of roughly 140,000 T cells.

As for time point: peripheral blood 6 weeks after treatment start. Patients each gave 1 to 8 samples, pretreatment and on-treatment. The chain uses TRBV6-5 and TRBJ2-5; D perhaps matches TRBD2 (6 bases). Material: PBMCs, obtained around atezolizumab (anti-PD-L1) treatment. The sequence was obtained from a man between 45 and 60 years old with urothelial cancer. The CDR3 DNA sequence: TGTGCCAGCAGTTACGGTGGCGGGGAGTACTTC. As protein: CASSYGGGEYF.